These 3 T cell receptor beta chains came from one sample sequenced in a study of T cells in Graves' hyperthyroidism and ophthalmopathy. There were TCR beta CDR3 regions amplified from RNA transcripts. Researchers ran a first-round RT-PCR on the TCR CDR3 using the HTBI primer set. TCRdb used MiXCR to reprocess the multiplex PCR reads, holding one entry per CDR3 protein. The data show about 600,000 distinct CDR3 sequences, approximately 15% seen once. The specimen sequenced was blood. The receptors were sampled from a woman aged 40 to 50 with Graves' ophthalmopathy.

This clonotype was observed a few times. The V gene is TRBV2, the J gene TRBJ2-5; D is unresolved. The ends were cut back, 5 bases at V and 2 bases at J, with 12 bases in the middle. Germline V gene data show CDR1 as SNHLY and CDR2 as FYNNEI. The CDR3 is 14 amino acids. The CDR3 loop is CASSRIAGQETQYF. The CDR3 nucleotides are TGTGCCAGCAGTCGAATAGCAGGACAAGAGACCCAGTACTTC.

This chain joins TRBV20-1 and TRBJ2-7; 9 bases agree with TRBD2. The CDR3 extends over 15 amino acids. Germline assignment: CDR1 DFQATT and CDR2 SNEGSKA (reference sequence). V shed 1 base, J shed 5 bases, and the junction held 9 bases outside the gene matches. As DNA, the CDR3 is TGCAGTGCTAGAGGTTGGGGCGGGGGGGCCGACGAGCAGTACTTC. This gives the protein CSARGWGGGADEQYF.

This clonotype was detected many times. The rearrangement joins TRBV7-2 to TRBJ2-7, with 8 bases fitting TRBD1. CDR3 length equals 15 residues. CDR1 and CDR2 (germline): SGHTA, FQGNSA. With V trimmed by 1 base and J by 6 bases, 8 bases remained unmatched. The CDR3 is CASSLEAQGVGEQYF. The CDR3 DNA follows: TGTGCCAGCAGCTTAGAGGCACAGGGGGTCGGCGAGCAGTACTTC.